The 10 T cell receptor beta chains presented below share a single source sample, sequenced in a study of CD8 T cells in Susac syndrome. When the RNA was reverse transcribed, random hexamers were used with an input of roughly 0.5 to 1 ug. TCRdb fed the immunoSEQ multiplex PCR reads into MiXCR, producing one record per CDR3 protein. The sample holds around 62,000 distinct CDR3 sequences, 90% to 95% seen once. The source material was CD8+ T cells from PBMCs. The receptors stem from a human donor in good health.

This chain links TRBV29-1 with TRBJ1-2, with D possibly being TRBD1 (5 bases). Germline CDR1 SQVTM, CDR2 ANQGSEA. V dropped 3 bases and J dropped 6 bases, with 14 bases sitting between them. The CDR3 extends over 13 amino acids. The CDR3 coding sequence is TGCAGCGTTGACCCCTCCCCAGGGCATGGCTACACCTTC. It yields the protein CSVDPSPGHGYTF.

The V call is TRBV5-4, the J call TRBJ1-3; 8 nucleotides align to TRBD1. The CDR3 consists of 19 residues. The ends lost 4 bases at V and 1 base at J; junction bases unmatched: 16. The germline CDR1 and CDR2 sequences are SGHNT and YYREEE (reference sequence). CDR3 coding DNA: TGTGCCAGCAGCCAAGGGACAGGCCCGGCGGGGGGTTCTGGAAACACCATATATTTT. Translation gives CASSQGTGPAGGSGNTIYF.

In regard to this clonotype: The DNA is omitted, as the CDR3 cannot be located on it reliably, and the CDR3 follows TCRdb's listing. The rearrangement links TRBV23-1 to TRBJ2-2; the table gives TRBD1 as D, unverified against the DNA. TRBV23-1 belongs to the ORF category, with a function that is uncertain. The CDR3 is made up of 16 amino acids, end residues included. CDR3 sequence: CASRPPGPGSSGSCFF.

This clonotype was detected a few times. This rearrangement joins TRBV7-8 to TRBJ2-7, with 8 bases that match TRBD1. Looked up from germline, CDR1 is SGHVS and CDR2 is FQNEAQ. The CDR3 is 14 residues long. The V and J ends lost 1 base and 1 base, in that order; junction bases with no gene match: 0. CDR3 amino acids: CASSLGTGSYEQYF. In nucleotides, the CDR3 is TGTGCCAGCAGCTTAGGGACAGGGTCCTACGAGCAGTACTTC.

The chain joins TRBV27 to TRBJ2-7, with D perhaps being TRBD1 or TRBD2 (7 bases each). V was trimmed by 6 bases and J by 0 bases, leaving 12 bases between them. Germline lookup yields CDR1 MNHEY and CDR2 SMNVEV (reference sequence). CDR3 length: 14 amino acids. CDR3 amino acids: CASSRRGGSYEQYF. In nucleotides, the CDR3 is TGTGCCAGCAGCCGCAGGGGGGGCTCCTACGAGCAGTACTTC.

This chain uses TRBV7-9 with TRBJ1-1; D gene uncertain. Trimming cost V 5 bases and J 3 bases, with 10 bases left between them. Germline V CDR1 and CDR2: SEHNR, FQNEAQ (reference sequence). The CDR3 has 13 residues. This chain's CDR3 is CASSPPAYTEAFF. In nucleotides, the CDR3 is TGTGCCAGCAGCCCCCCTGCGTACACTGAAGCTTTCTTT.

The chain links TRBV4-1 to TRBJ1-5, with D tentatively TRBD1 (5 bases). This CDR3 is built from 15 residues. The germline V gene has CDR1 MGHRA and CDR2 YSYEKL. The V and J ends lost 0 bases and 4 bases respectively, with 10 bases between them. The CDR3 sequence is CASSQDGRENQPQHF. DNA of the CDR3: TGCGCCAGCAGCCAAGATGGCAGGGAGAATCAGCCCCAGCATTTT.

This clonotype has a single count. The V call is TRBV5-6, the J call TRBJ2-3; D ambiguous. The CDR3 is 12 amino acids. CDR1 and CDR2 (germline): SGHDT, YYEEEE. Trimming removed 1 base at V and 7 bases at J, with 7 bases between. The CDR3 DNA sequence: TGTGCCAGCAGCTTGAGGGTTTATACGCAGTATTTT. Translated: CASSLRVYTQYF.

The CDR3 spells CASTRTSGGVVNEQFF. The CDR3 bases are TGTGCCAGTACCAGGACTAGCGGGGGGGTGGTAAATGAGCAGTTCTTC. This chain uses TRBV19 with TRBJ2-1, with 15 bases fitting TRBD2. The CDR3 consists of 16 residues. The J segment lost 7 bases and the V segment lost 7 bases, leaving 8 bases of the junction unmatched. Germline V lookup: CDR1 LNHDA, CDR2 SQIVND (reference sequence). The full variable domain, with the rest looked up from reference TRBV19 and TRBJ2-1, is DGGITQSPKYLFRKEGQNVTLSCEQNLNHDAMYWYRQDPGQGLRLIYYSQIVNDFQKGDIAEGYSVSREKKESFPLTVTSAQKNPTAFYLCASTRTSGGVVNEQFFGPGTRLTVL.

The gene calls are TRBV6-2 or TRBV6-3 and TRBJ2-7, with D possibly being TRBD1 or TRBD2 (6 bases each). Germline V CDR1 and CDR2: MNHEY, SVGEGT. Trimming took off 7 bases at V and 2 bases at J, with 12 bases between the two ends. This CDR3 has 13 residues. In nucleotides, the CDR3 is TGTGCCAGCAATACAGGGAGGCCCTACGAGCAGTACTTC. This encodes CASNTGRPYEQYF.